These T cell receptor beta chains were read from a single sample in a study of blood T cell repertoires in COVID-19. Sequencing used immunoSEQ multiplex PCR; TCRdb keeps in-frame clones, though not all of them. This table holds some 220,000 clones, around four fifths found once. Sequences were obtained from peripheral blood. Receptor source: a woman aged 70-85 years with COVID-19, enrolled during active disease. Both conserved end residues are part of each CDR3. The D gene is left open where the match is weak. Not all rows give a size; the values are once, few, many and, for expanded clones, a class.

CASSGDRAQETQYF	TGCGCCAGCAGTGGGGACAGGGCTCAAGAGACCCAGTACTTC	TRBD1	-	TRBV10-1	TRBJ2-5	14
CASSHDYPGRNEKLFF	TGTGCCAGCAGCCACGATTATCCGGGAAGGAATGAAAAACTGTTTTTT	-	-	TRBV3-1/TRBV3-2	TRBJ1-4	16
CASSRRTSGRRMTDTQYF	TGTGCCAGCAGCCGCCGGACTAGCGGGAGGCGGATGACAGATACGCAGTATTTT	TRBD2	once	TRBV7-2	TRBJ2-3	18
CATANRGTDTQYF	TGTGCCACCGCCAACCGGGGCACAGATACGCAGTATTTT	-	-	TRBV19	TRBJ2-3	13
CASSERLAGTDTQYF	TGTGCCAGCAGTGAGCGGCTAGCGGGTACAGATACGCAGTATTTT	TRBD2	-	TRBV6-4	TRBJ2-3	15
CASSQDRGFIYGYTF	TGTGCCAGCAGCCAAGATCGGGGGTTTATCTATGGCTACACCTTC	-	-	TRBV4-2	TRBJ1-2	15
CASRLGAFDSPLHF	TGCGCCAGCCGCTTAGGGGCGTTTGATTCACCCCTCCACTTT	-	-	TRBV5-1	TRBJ1-6	14
CASGTGRNTGELFF	TGTGCCAGCGGGACAGGAAGGAACACCGGGGAGCTGTTTTTT	TRBD1	-	TRBV19	TRBJ2-2	14
CASSPWTGEVQGYEQYF	TGTGCCAGCAGTCCATGGACAGGGGAAGTTCAAGGCTACGAGCAGTACTTC	TRBD1	-	TRBV28	TRBJ2-7	17
CASSLSQYEQYF	TGCGCCAGCAGCTTATCACAATACGAGCAGTACTTC	-	-	TRBV5-1	TRBJ2-7	12
CASSRTVPISNQPQHF	TGTGCCAGCAGTCGTACAGTGCCGATAAGCAATCAGCCCCAGCATTTT	-	-	TRBV2	TRBJ1-5	16
CASDAPFERATYEQYF	TGTGCCAGCGACGCACCCTTTGAGCGGGCCACCTACGAGCAGTACTTC	-	-	TRBV28	TRBJ2-7	16